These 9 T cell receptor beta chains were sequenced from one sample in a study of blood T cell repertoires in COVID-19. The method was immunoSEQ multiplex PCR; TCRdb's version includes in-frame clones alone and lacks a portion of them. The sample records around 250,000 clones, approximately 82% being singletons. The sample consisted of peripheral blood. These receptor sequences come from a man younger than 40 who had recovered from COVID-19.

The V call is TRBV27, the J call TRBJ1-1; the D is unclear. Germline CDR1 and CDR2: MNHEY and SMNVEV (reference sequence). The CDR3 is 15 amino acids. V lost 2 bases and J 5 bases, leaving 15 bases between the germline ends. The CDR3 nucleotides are TGTGCCAGCAGTTTAGGTTTTGTCGGGATAACTGAAGCTTTCTTT. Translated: CASSLGFVGITEAFF.

CDR3 loop: CASSRGQGEFWQYV. The CDR3 DNA reads as TGTGCCAGCAGCAGAGGACAGGGTGAGTTTTGGCAGTACGTC. This rearrangement joins TRBV6-6 to TRBJ2-7, with 8 bases lining up with TRBD1. Germline V gene lookup returns CDR1 MNHNY and CDR2 SVGAGI (reference sequence). The CDR3 sequence is 14 residues long. The V and J ends lost 6 bases and 9 bases, in that order; junction bases with no gene match: 13.

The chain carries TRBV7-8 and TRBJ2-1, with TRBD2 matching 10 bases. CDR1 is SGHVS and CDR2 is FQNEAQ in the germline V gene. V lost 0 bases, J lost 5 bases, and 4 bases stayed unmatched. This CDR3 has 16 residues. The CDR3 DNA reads TGTGCCAGCAGCTTAGCGAGCGGGAGGGTCCACAATGAGCAGTTCTTC. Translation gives CASSLASGRVHNEQFF.

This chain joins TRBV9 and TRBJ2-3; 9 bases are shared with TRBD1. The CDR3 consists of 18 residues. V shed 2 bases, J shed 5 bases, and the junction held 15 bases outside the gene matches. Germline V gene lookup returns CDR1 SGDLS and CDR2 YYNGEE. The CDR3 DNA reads TGTGCCAGCAGCGTCTCTAAGGGCCGGGACAGGGTTCGAGATACGCAGTATTTT. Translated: CASSVSKGRDRVRDTQYF.

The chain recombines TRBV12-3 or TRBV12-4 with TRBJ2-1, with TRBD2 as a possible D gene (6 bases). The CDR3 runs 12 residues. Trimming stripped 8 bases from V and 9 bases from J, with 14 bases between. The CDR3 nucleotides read TGTGCCAGCCGCGGCTCGGAGGGTGAGCAGTTCTTC. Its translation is CASRGSEGEQFF.

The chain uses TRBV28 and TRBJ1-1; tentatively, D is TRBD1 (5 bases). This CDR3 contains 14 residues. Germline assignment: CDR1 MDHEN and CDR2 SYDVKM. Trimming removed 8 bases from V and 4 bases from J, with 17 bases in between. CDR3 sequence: CASHWGSRGTEAFF. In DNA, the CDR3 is TGTGCCAGCCACTGGGGGTCGCGGGGCACTGAAGCTTTCTTT.

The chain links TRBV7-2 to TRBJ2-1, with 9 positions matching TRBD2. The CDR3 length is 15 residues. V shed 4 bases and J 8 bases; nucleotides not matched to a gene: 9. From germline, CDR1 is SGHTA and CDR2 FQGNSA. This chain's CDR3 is CASSWPGRGGHEQFF. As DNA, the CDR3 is TGTGCCAGCAGCTGGCCGGGGCGGGGGGGCCATGAGCAGTTCTTC.

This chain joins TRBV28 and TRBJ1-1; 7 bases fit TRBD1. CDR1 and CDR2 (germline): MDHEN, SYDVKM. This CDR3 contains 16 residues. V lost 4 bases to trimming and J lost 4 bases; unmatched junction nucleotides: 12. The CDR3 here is CASSYRWGQGVTEAFF. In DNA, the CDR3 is TGTGCCAGCAGTTATCGGTGGGGGCAGGGGGTCACTGAAGCTTTCTTT.

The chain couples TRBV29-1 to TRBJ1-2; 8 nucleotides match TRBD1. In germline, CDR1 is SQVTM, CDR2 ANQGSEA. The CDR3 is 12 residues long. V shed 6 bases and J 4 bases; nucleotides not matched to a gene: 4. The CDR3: CSVGQGSYGYTF. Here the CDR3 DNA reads TGCAGCGTAGGACAGGGCAGCTATGGCTACACCTTC.